This is a list of T cell receptor beta chains from one sample in a study of control samples from healthy donors and cancer patients. Sequencing used immunoSEQ multiplex PCR; TCRdb keeps in-frame clones, though not all of them. The sample consists of approximately 220,000 clones, around 94% of them appearing once. Sequencing was done on a sample of blood. These TCRs come from a man between 50 and 59 years old in good health. Both conserved end residues are part of each CDR3. A D gene is named only where the DNA matches it firmly. Some rows have no size entry. The others give once, few or many, or a class for an expanded clone.

J,D,V,size,length,DNA,CDR3
TRBJ1-3,-,TRBV7-6,-,18,TGTGCCAGCAGCTTAGAAGCGGTCGGGCCCCGATCTGGAAACACCATATATTTT,CASSLEAVGPRSGNTIYF
TRBJ1-1,-,TRBV6-5,-,13,TGTGCCAGCACCGACTATATGAACACTGAAGCTTTCTTT,CASTDYMNTEAFF
TRBJ2-3,TRBD1,TRBV27,once,16,TGTGCCAGCAGCGCTTATGGACAGGGGCGCACAGATACGCAGTATTTT,CASSAYGQGRTDTQYF
TRBJ1-6,TRBD1,TRBV2,-,15,TGTGCCAGCAGTGATCAAGGACAGGGTGCATCACCCCTCCACTTT,CASSDQGQGASPLHF
TRBJ1-2,-,TRBV28,-,15,TGTGCCAGCAGTTCCCTCAAAATAGGACAGTCCGGCTACACCTTC,CASSSLKIGQSGYTF
TRBJ1-5,-,TRBV18,-,14,TGTGCCAGCTCACCCCTTCATGGCAATCAGCCCCAGCATTTT,CASSPLHGNQPQHF
TRBJ2-2,-,TRBV20-1,-,14,TGCAGTGCTAGTCACAGGGTGAACACCGGGGAGCTGTTTTTT,CSASHRVNTGELFF
TRBJ2-5,-,TRBV5-1,-,13,TGCGCCAGCAGCTTACCGGGACCCGAGACCCAGTACTTC,CASSLPGPETQYF
TRBJ1-2,-,TRBV3-1/TRBV3-2,-,13,TGTGCCAGCAGCCAAGCCAGGGGAGGCGGCTACACCTTC,CASSQARGGGYTF
TRBJ2-2,TRBD1,TRBV5-1,-,15,TGCGCCAGCACCCTGGGACAGGGAAACACCGGGGAGCTGTTTTTT,CASTLGQGNTGELFF
TRBJ2-1,-,TRBV28,-,12,TGTGCCAGCAGTTTCACCGACAGTGTGTTTTTCTTC,CASSFTDSVFFF
TRBJ1-5,TRBD1,TRBV28,-,15,TGTGCCAGCAGAAGGACAGGGTCCAGCAATCAGCCCCAGCATTTT,CASRRTGSSNQPQHF
TRBJ1-6,TRBD1,TRBV19,-,14,TGTGCCAGTCGACAGGGGGAACATAATTCACCCCTCCACTTT,CASRQGEHNSPLHF
TRBJ2-7,-,TRBV5-1,-,13,TGCGCCAGCAGCTTGGAGGGAAACTACGAGCAGTACTTC,CASSLEGNYEQYF
TRBJ2-5,TRBD2,TRBV9,-,14,TGTGCCAGCAGCGTAGGGACTAGGAGTGAGACCCAGTACTTC,CASSVGTRSETQYF
TRBJ1-3,-,TRBV25-1,-,15,TGTGCCAGCAGTGAATCCAGGGCTGGTGGAAACACCATATATTTT,CASSESRAGGNTIYF
TRBJ2-2,-,TRBV20-1,-,11,TGCAGTGCTAGAGGTCCCCGGGAGCTGTTTTTT,CSARGPRELFF
TRBJ2-1,-,TRBV9,-,15,TGTGCCAGCAGTCGAACCGGGACTTTTACAAATGAGCAGTTCTTC,CASSRTGTFTNEQFF
TRBJ1-1,-,TRBV28,-,14,TGTGCCAGCAGTTCGATCAACCAAAGGGTAGAGGCTTTCTTT,CASSSINQRVEAFF
TRBJ2-3,-,TRBV9,-,13,TGTGCCAGCAGCGAAGGGGGTACAGATACGCAGTATTTT,CASSEGGTDTQYF